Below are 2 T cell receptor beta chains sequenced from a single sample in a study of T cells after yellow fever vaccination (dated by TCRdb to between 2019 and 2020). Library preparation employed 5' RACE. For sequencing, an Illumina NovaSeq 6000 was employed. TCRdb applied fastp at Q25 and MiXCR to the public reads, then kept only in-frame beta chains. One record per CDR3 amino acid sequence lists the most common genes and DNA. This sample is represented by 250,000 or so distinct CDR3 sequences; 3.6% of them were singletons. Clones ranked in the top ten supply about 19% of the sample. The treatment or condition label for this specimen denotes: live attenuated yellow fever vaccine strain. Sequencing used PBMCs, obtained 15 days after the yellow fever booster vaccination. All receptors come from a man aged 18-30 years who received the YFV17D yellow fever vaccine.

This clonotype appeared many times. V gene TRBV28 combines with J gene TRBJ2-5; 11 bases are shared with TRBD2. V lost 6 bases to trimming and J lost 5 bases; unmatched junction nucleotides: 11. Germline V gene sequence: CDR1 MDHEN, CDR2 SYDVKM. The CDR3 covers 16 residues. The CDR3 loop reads CASRTFSGGARETQYF. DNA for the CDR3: TGTGCCAGCAGGACTTTTAGCGGGGGGGCCCGGGAGACCCAGTACTTC.

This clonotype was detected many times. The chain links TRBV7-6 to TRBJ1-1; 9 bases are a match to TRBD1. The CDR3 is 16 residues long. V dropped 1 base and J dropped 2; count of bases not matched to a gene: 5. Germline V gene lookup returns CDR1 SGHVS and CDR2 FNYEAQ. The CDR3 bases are TGTGCCAGCAGCTTAGGCCCGGGACAGGGAAACACTGAAGCTTTCTTT. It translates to CASSLGPGQGNTEAFF.